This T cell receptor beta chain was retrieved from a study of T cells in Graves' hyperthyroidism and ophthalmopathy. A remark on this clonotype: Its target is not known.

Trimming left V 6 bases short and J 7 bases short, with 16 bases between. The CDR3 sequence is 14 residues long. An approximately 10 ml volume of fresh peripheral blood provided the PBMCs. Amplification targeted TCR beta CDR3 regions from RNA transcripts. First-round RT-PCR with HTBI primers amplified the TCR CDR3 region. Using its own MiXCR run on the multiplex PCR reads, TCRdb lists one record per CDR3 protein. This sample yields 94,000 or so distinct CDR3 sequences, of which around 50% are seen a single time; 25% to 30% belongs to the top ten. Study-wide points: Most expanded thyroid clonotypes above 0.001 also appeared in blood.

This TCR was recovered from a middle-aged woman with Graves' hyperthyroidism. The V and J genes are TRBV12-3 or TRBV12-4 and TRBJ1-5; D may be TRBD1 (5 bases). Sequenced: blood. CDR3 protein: CASRASWGYQPQHF. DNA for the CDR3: TGTGCCAGCAGGGCGTCATGGGGCTACCAGCCCCAGCATTTT.